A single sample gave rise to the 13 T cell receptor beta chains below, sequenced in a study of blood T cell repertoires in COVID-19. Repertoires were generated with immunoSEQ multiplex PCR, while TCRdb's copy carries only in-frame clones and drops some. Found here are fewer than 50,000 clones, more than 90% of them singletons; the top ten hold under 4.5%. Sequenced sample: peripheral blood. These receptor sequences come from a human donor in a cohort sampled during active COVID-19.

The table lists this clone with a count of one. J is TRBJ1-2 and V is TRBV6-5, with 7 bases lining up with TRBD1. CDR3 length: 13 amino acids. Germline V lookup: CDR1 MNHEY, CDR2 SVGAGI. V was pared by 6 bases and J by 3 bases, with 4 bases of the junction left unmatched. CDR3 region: CASRGDSHYGYTF. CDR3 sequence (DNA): TGTGCCAGCAGGGGGGACAGTCACTATGGCTACACCTTC.

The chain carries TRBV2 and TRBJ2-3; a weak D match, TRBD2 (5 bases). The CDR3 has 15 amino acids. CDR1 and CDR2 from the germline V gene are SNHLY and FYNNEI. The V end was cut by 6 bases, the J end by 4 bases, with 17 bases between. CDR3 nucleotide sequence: TGTGCCAGCAGGCAAGAAACTAGTCTGCCAGATACGCAGTATTTT. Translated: CASRQETSLPDTQYF. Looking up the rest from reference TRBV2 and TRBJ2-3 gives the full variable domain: EPEVTQTPSHQVTQMGQEVILRCVPISNHLYFYWYRQILGQKVEFLVSFYNNEISEKSEIFDDQFSVERPDGSNFTLKIRSTKLEDSAMYFCASRQETSLPDTQYFGPGTRLTVL.

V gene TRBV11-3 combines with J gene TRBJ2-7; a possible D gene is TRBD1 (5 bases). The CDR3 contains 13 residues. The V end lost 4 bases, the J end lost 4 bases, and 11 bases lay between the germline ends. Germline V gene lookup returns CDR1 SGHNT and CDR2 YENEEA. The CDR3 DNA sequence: TGTGCCAGCAGCTCTAAAGGGGCTTACGAGCAGTACGTC. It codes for CASSSKGAYEQYV.

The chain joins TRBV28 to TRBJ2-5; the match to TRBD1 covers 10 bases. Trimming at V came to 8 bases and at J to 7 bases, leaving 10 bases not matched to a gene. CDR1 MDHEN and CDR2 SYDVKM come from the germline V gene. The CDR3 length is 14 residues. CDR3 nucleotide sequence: TGTGCCAGCTACCGGACAGGGGGAGGAGGGACCCAGTACTTC. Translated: CASYRTGGGGTQYF.

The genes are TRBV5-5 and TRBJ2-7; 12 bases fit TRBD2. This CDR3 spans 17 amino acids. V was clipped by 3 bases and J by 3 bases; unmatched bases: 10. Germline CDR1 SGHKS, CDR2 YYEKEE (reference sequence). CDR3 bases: TGTGCCAGCAGCTACGCTCTATTGACTAGCGGGAGCTACGAGCAGTACGTC. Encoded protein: CASSYALLTSGSYEQYV.

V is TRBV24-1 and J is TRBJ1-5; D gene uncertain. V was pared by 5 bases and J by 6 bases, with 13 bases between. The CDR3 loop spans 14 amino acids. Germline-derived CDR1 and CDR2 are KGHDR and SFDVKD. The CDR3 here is CATSATGSSQPQHF. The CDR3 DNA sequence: TGTGCCACCAGTGCGACGGGTTCGAGTCAGCCCCAGCATTTT.

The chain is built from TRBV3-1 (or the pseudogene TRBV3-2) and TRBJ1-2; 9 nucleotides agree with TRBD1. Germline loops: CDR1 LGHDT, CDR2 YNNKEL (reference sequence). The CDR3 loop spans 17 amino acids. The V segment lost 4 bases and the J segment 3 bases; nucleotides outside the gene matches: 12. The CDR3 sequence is CASSPRGQGNSDYGYTF. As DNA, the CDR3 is TGTGCCAGCAGCCCTCGGGGACAGGGAAATTCGGACTATGGCTACACCTTC.

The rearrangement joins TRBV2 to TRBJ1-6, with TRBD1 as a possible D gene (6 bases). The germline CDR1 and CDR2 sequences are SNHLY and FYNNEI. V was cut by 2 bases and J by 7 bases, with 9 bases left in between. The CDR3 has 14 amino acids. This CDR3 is CASSEQGTNSPLHF. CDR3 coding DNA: TGTGCCAGCAGTGAACAGGGGACAAATTCACCCCTCCACTTT.

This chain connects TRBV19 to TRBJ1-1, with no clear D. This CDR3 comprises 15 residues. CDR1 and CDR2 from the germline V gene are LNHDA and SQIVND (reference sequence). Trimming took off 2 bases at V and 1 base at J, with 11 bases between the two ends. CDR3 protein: CASSIPRSGNTEAFF. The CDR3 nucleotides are TGTGCCAGTAGTATACCCCGTTCGGGGAACACTGAAGCTTTCTTT. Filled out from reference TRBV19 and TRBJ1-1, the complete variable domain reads DGGITQSPKYLFRKEGQNVTLSCEQNLNHDAMYWYRQDPGQGLRLIYYSQIVNDFQKGDIAEGYSVSREKKESFPLTVTSAQKNPTAFYLCASSIPRSGNTEAFFGQGTRLTVV.

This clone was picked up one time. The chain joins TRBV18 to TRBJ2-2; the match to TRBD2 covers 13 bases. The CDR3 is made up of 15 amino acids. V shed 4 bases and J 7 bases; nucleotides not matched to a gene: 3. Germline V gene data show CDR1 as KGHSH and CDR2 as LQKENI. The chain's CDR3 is CASSRTSGSGGELFF. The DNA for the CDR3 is TGTGCCAGCTCACGGACTAGCGGGAGTGGCGGGGAGCTGTTTTTT.

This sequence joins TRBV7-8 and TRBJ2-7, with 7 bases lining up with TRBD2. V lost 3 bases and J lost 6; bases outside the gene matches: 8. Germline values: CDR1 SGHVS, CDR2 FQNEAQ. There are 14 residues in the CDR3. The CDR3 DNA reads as TGTGCCAGCAGCTTTTACCCTAGCGGTCGCGAGCAGTACGTC. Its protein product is CASSFYPSGREQYV.

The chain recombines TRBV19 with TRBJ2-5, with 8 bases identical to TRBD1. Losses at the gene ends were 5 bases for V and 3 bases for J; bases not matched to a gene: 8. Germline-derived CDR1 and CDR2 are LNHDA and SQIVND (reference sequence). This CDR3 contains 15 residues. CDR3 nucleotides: TGTGCCAGTAGTTTCCGGACAGGGCGGGAAGAGACCCAGTACTTC. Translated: CASSFRTGREETQYF.

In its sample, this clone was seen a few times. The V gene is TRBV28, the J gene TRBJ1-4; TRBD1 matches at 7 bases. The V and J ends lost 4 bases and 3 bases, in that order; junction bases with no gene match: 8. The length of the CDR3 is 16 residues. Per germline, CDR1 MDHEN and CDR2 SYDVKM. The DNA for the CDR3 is TGTGCCAGCAGTTCTCCTCAGGGGGTGCCTAATGAAAAACTGTTTTTT. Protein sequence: CASSSPQGVPNEKLFF.